A selection of T cell receptor beta chains follows, all from one sample in a study of OX40 agonist ivuxolimab in advanced cancers. Profiling relied on immunoSEQ multiplex PCR, and the TCRdb table lists in-frame clones only, not all of them. The repertoire holds approximately 40,000 clones, around 89% seen once, with around an eighth in the top ten. Sequencing used CD4+ or CD8+ T cells sorted from blood, obtained in a trial of the OX40 agonist ivuxolimab. The source is an adult with an advanced solid tumor such as melanoma, head and neck, liver or kidney cancer. The CDR3 runs from the conserved cysteine through the conserved F or W. A D gene is named only where the DNA matches it firmly. Some rows have no size entry. The others give once, few or many, or a class for an expanded clone.

.	.	TRBJ1-3	TRBV7-9	CASIGNSGNTIYF	TGTGCCAGCATTGGGAACTCTGGAAACACCATATATTTT
.	TRBD2	TRBJ2-7	TRBV15	CATTLGGTSGSSYEQYF	TGTGCCACCACCCTGGGAGGGACTAGCGGGAGCTCCTACGAGCAGTACTTC
.	TRBD1	TRBJ2-3	TRBV11-2	CASSLDPPGQGTQYF	TGTGCCAGCAGCTTAGACCCTCCGGGACAGGGAACGCAGTATTTT
.	TRBD1	TRBJ1-2	TRBV29-1	CSVGQGNGYTF	TGCAGCGTTGGACAGGGAAATGGCTACACCTTC
.	.	TRBJ1-2	TRBV6-1	CASSEFIMTVYGYTF	TGTGCCAGCAGTGAATTTATTATGACAGTCTATGGCTACACCTTC
.	TRBD1	TRBJ1-5	TRBV6-1	CASSDIDRVPRQPQHF	TGTGCCAGCAGTGATATCGACAGGGTACCAAGGCAGCCCCAGCATTTT
.	.	TRBJ2-2	TRBV13	CASSLGQGAAGELFF	TGTGCCAGCAGCTTAGGCCAGGGTGCCGCCGGGGAGCTGTTTTTT
once	.	TRBJ2-1	TRBV5-1	CASSPDSGDMRYNEQFF	TGCGCCAGCAGCCCGGATTCAGGGGATATGAGATACAATGAGCAGTTCTTC
.	.	TRBJ2-6	TRBV6-6	CASPDEANVLTF	TGTGCCAGCCCCGACGAGGCCAACGTCCTGACTTTC
.	.	TRBJ2-6	TRBV19	CASSINAGANVLTF	TGTGCCAGTAGTATCAACGCCGGGGCCAACGTCCTGACTTTC
.	.	TRBJ1-1	TRBV6-6	CASSYSDGGTEAFF	TGTGCCAGCAGTTACTCGGACGGGGGCACTGAAGCTTTCTTT
.	TRBD1	TRBJ1-5	TRBV19	CASSIDSTGTGVWPQHF	TGTGCCAGTAGTATCGATTCTACCGGGACAGGAGTATGGCCCCAGCATTTT
.	.	TRBJ1-1	TRBV6-5	CASSYQSELTEAFF	TGTGCCAGCAGTTACCAATCCGAATTAACTGAAGCTTTCTTT
.	.	TRBJ1-5	TRBV6-1	CASREMSNQPQHF	TGTGCCAGCAGGGAAATGAGCAATCAGCCCCAGCATTTT
.	.	TRBJ2-6	TRBV28	CASSFRITGANVLTF	TGTGCCAGCAGTTTTCGGATAACTGGGGCCAACGTCCTGACTTTC
.	.	TRBJ2-1	TRBV4-2	CASSPLEGAYNEQFF	TGTGCCAGCAGCCCGCTAGAGGGGGCCTACAATGAGCAGTTCTTC
.	.	TRBJ1-2	TRBV7-4	CASSFAGSDYTF	TGTGCCAGCAGCTTTGCAGGGAGCGACTACACCTTC
.	.	TRBJ1-1	TRBV9	CASSERRPNTEAFF	TGTGCCAGCAGTGAGAGGAGACCGAACACTGAAGCTTTCTTT
.	.	TRBJ2-2	TRBV4-1	CASSRARGPFTGELFF	TGCGCCAGCAGCCGCGCTCGTGGACCATTCACCGGGGAGCTGTTTTTT
.	.	TRBJ1-5	TRBV27	CASTPPRYSNQPQHF	TGTGCCAGCACCCCCCCGCGGTATAGCAATCAGCCCCAGCATTTT
medium-sized	TRBD1	TRBJ2-3	TRBV30	CAWRDRQGTRPGDTQYF	TGTGCCTGGAGGGACCGACAGGGGACCAGGCCGGGAGATACGCAGTATTTT
.	.	TRBJ2-3	TRBV13	CASRGEGPDTQYF	TGTGCCAGCAGGGGAGAGGGGCCAGATACGCAGTATTTT
medium-sized	.	TRBJ1-2	TRBV6-1	CASSEVGVYGYTF	TGTGCCAGCAGTGAAGTCGGGGTCTATGGCTACACCTTC
.	.	TRBJ2-5	TRBV19	CASNNMMKETQYF	TGTGCCAGTAATAACATGATGAAAGAGACCCAGTACTTC
.	TRBD1	TRBJ2-5	TRBV7-6	CASSSAGTGGEETQYF	TGTGCCAGCAGCTCGGCCGGAACAGGGGGCGAGGAGACCCAGTACTTC
.	.	TRBJ2-1	TRBV7-8	CASSGRTNEQFF	TGTGCCAGCAGCGGGAGGACTAATGAGCAGTTCTTC
once	.	TRBJ2-7	TRBV4-1	CASSQEIRGYEQYF	TGCGCCAGCAGCCAAGAAATTCGTGGCTACGAGCAGTACTTC
.	.	TRBJ2-7	TRBV5-1	CASSPGADYEQYF	TGCGCCAGCAGCCCAGGGGCTGACTACGAGCAGTACTTC
.	TRBD2	TRBJ2-1	TRBV6-5	CASSYTGLAGGNEQFF	TGTGCCAGCAGTTATACTGGACTAGCGGGCGGGAATGAGCAGTTCTTC
few	.	TRBJ2-5	TRBV19	CASSGGRFQETQYF	TGTGCCAGTAGTGGGGGACGTTTTCAAGAGACCCAGTACTTC
.	.	TRBJ2-7	TRBV7-9	CASSLASLGTTYEQYF	TGTGCCAGCAGCCTCGCGTCCTTGGGGACCACCTACGAGCAGTACTTC
.	.	TRBJ2-1	TRBV19	CASSIVGGSSYNEQFF	TGTGCCAGTAGTATAGTAGGGGGGAGCTCCTACAATGAGCAGTTCTTC
.	TRBD2	TRBJ2-7	TRBV19	CASSPGGGPGYEQYF	TGTGCCAGTAGCCCGGGGGGAGGACCTGGCTACGAGCAGTACTTC
.	.	TRBJ2-3	TRBV29-1	CSVEETGAETTDTQYF	TGCAGCGTTGAAGAAACTGGAGCGGAAACCACAGATACGCAGTATTTT